Below, 30 T cell receptor beta chains from the same sample are listed, as sequenced in a study of Tregs in tolerant kidney transplant recipients. Mixed chimerism was transient after nonmyeloablative marrow transplants from related graft donors. Libraries were prepared by immunoSEQ multiplex PCR; TCRdb keeps only in-frame clonotypes and omits some of them. The sample shows 74,000 or so clones, around nine tenths of them seen only once. Sequenced here: CD4+ T cells from blood (PBMCs), sampled 24 months after the transplant. The receptors come from a human patient who received a combined kidney and bone marrow transplant. Some T cells here may be from the graft donor.

The genes are TRBV18 and TRBJ1-2; D gene uncertain. V was shortened by 0 bases and J by 8 bases, with 10 bases between the two germline ends. The CDR3 is made up of 13 amino acids. Germline V gives CDR1 KGHSH, CDR2 LQKENI. CDR3 region: CASSPPRASGYTF. CDR3 DNA sequence: TGTGCCAGCTCACCACCGCGGGCCTCCGGCTACACCTTC. Drawing the rest from reference TRBV18 and TRBJ1-2, the complete variable domain is NAGVMQNPRHLVRRRGQEARLRCSPMKGHSHVYWYRQLPEEGLKFMVYLQKENIIDESGMPKERFSAEFPKEGPSILRIQQVVRGDSAAYFCASSPPRASGYTFGSGTRLTVV.

This chain links TRBV6-5 with TRBJ2-3; 8 nucleotides match TRBD2. The CDR3 sequence is 15 residues long. The ends lost 6 bases at V and 1 base at J; junction bases unmatched: 6. The germline gives CDR1 MNHEY, CDR2 SVGAGI. The CDR3 DNA reads TGTGCCAGCAGCCGGGGGGGGCAGGGCACAGATACGCAGTATTTT. Residues: CASSRGGQGTDTQYF.

The chain combines TRBV7-9 with TRBJ2-2; 11 positions match TRBD2. CDR1 SEHNR and CDR2 FQNEAQ come from the germline V gene (reference sequence). The V gene end was trimmed by 7 bases and the J gene end by 5 bases; junction bases not matched to a gene: 3. This CDR3 spans 14 amino acids. As DNA, the CDR3 is TGTGCCAGCACAGGGACTAGCGGAACCGGGGAGCTGTTTTTT. Encoded protein: CASTGTSGTGELFF.

The chain combines TRBV30 with TRBJ1-3; D gene ambiguous. Per the germline V gene, CDR1 is GTSNPN and CDR2 is SVGIG (reference sequence). The CDR3 length is 13 residues. CDR3 in amino acids: CAVNRGSGNTIYF. The CDR3 coding sequence is TGTGCTGTAAATCGAGGCTCTGGAAACACCATATATTTT.

The rearrangement joins TRBV12-5 to TRBJ2-1, with D possibly TRBD2 on 5 matching bases. The germline V and J ends were trimmed by 3 bases and 2 bases, with 11 bases remaining between them. The CDR3 length is 15 residues. CDR1 is LGHNT and CDR2 is FRNRAP in the germline V gene. This CDR3 reads CASGLAELAYNEQFF. CDR3 nucleotide sequence: TGTGCTAGTGGTTTAGCGGAGCTCGCCTACAATGAGCAGTTCTTC.

The rearrangement joins TRBV7-8 to TRBJ1-6; 7 bases line up with TRBD1. Germline loops: CDR1 SGHVS, CDR2 FQNEAQ. V shed 5 bases and J 12 bases; nucleotides not matched to a gene: 4. The CDR3 totals 12 residues. The CDR3, as DNA: TGTGCCAGCAGCCCCTCAGGGGGACCCCTCCACTTT. Translating gives CASSPSGGPLHF.

CDR3 in amino acids: CASPGGVVYEQYF. The CDR3 DNA reads TGTGCCAGCCCCGGGGGGGTGGTTTACGAGCAGTACTTC. The chain is built from TRBV27 and TRBJ2-7; 8 positions agree with TRBD2. Unmatched junction bases numbered 7, after V lost 8 bases and J lost 4 bases. This CDR3 is 13 amino acids long. The germline CDR1 and CDR2 sequences are MNHEY and SMNVEV (reference sequence).

The chain is built from TRBV4-3 and TRBJ1-4; the D gene is possibly TRBD1 (6 bases). Germline V gives CDR1 LGHNA, CDR2 YSLEER. This CDR3 region has 15 residues. The V end lost 1 base, the J end lost 8 bases, and 14 bases lay between the germline ends. The CDR3, as DNA: TGCGCCAGCAGCCAAGGTTTTAGAGACAGGGAAAAACTGTTTTTT. Its translation is CASSQGFRDREKLFF.

This sequence joins TRBV19 and TRBJ2-1; 8 bases align to TRBD1. J gave up 1 base and V 4 bases, and 15 bases lay outside the gene matches. Germline V gene data show CDR1 as LNHDA and CDR2 as SQIVND (reference sequence). There are 19 residues in the CDR3. The CDR3 nucleotides read TGTGCCAGTAGTAACCGGGACAGGTGGGTTTTGGGGTCCTACAATGAGCAGTTCTTC. Protein product: CASSNRDRWVLGSYNEQFF.

Turning to this clone: Additional DNA sequences in this sample encode the identical CDR3. The J gene is TRBJ2-7, the V gene TRBV6-5, with D possibly matching TRBD2 (5 bases). The germline V gene encodes CDR1 MNHEY and CDR2 SVGAGI. This CDR3 contains 15 residues. Trimming left V 6 bases short and J 6 bases short, with 21 bases between. CDR3 bases: TGTGCCAGCAGACGTTCAAGGGCTGAGGGTGCCGAGCAGTACTTC. Amino acids: CASRRSRAEGAEQYF.

Points on this clone: This CDR3 is also generated by other DNA sequences in the sample. The chain joins TRBV7-2 to TRBJ1-6, with D possibly TRBD1 on 6 matching bases. Germline assignment: CDR1 SGHTA and CDR2 FQGNSA. This CDR3 is 18 amino acids long. The ends were cut back, 4 bases at V and 0 bases at J, with 16 bases in the middle. DNA of the CDR3: TGTGCCAGCAGCTCGTACGGGACATCCCCCTCCTATAATTCACCCCTCCACTTT. It encodes CASSSYGTSPSYNSPLHF.

V usage is TRBV28 and J usage is TRBJ2-7; the D is unclear. Trimming took 2 bases from V and 4 from J, leaving 15 bases between them. Germline V gene sequence: CDR1 MDHEN, CDR2 SYDVKM. This CDR3 spans 15 amino acids. The CDR3 region has the DNA TGTGCCAGCAGTTTACGTTTCCGGGTTCCATACGAGCAGTACTTC. The encoded protein is CASSLRFRVPYEQYF.

The chain combines TRBV5-5 with TRBJ2-7; perhaps TRBD1 as D (6 bases). Germline CDR1 SGHKS, CDR2 YYEKEE (reference sequence). V was trimmed by 0 bases and J by 9 bases, leaving 31 bases between them. The CDR3 extends over 19 amino acids. The CDR3 DNA reads as TGTGCCAGCAGCTTGGGGGGGCGGACGCCGGCTTTTGAGCGCGGAGGGCAGTACTTC. The encoded protein is CASSLGGRTPAFERGGQYF.

CDR3 protein: CASSVDRQGFGYTF. CDR3 nucleotide sequence: TGTGCCAGCAGCGTAGATAGACAGGGATTTGGCTACACCTTC. V and J are TRBV9 and TRBJ1-2; 7 bases align to TRBD1. The CDR3 runs 14 residues. Germline V gene data show CDR1 as SGDLS and CDR2 as YYNGEE. Losses at the gene ends were 0 bases for V and 7 bases for J; bases not matched to a gene: 6.

This clone was counted once. One end of the junction fails to match germline, which may point to a read error. The chain couples TRBV28 to TRBJ1-1; TRBD1 matches at 9 bases. In germline, CDR1 is MDHEN, CDR2 SYDVKM. CDR3 length: 14 residues. The CDR3 nucleotides read TGTGCCAGCAGTTTTATCCGGGACAGGGATGAAACTTTCTTT. It codes for CASSFIRDRDETFF.

The V and J genes are TRBV25-1 and TRBJ2-3; 10 bases map to TRBD1. The CDR3 covers 14 residues. After removal of 4 bases from V and 5 bases from J, the junction contained 3 bases not matched to a gene. CDR1 and CDR2 from the germline V gene are MGHDK and SYGVNS. CDR3 sequence: CASSGQGALDTQYF. CDR3 in DNA: TGTGCCAGCAGTGGACAGGGGGCATTAGATACGCAGTATTTT.

V and J are TRBV6-5 and TRBJ2-7, with D perhaps matching TRBD1 (5 bases). Germline V gene sequence: CDR1 MNHEY, CDR2 SVGAGI. This CDR3 has 15 residues. V lost 5 bases and J 1 base, leaving 15 bases between the germline ends. The CDR3 sequence is CASSADTLGSYEQYF. CDR3 DNA sequence: TGTGCCAGCAGTGCGGACACCCTGGGATCCTACGAGCAGTACTTC.

The genes are TRBV7-2 and TRBJ2-3; no firm D call. Trimming shortened V by 5 bases and J by 3 bases, and 6 bases separated the two germline ends. Germline CDR1 is SGHTA and CDR2 is FQGNSA. The CDR3 consists of 12 residues. The CDR3 is CASSPRTDTQYF. The CDR3 coding sequence is TGTGCCAGCAGCCCCCGTACAGATACGCAGTATTTT.

This clone has a single count. CDR3: CASSLVTSGGSYEQYF. The DNA of the CDR3 is TGTGCCAGCAGCTTAGTTACTAGCGGGGGGTCCTACGAGCAGTACTTC. The chain uses TRBV11-2 and TRBJ2-5; 12 nucleotides line up with TRBD2. The J call may be in error: the DNA end matches TRBJ2-7 better. The CDR3 extends over 16 amino acids. From germline, CDR1 is SGHAT and CDR2 FQNNGV.

The table lists this clone with a count of one. At the DNA level, this CDR3 is encoded by other sequences in the same sample as well. The chain links TRBV30 to TRBJ1-6; 7 positions agree with TRBD1. Germline CDR1 is GTSNPN and CDR2 is SVGIG (reference sequence). J gave up 4 bases and V 3 bases, and 0 bases lay outside the gene matches. This CDR3 comprises 13 residues. CDR3 residues: CAWRTGYNSPLHF. The CDR3 bases are TGTGCCTGGAGGACAGGGTATAATTCACCCCTCCACTTT.

This chain connects TRBV7-2 to TRBJ1-4, with unresolved D. The ends were cut back, 5 bases at V and 4 bases at J, with 11 bases in the middle. Germline V gene lookup returns CDR1 SGHTA and CDR2 FQGNSA. The CDR3 length is 14 residues. CDR3 protein: CASSRHTLNEKLFF. CDR3 bases: TGTGCCAGCAGCCGACATACCCTTAATGAAAAACTGTTTTTT.

This clone appeared once. The chain is built from TRBV2 and TRBJ1-3, with TRBD1 matching 10 bases. CDR3 length equals 17 residues. Trimming removed 3 bases from V and 3 bases from J; junction bases left unmatched: 8. Germline V lookup: CDR1 SNHLY, CDR2 FYNNEI. CDR3: CASSDPMTGGGGNTIYF. CDR3 nucleotide sequence: TGTGCCAGCAGTGACCCTATGACAGGGGGCGGTGGAAACACCATATATTTT.

V is TRBV19 and J is TRBJ1-2; tentative D call: TRBD1 (6 bases). Germline-derived CDR1 and CDR2 are LNHDA and SQIVND (reference sequence). There are 15 residues in the CDR3. The V gene lost 3 bases and the J gene lost 7 bases, with 18 bases spanning the gap. The CDR3 protein is CASSITGFQGAGYTF. CDR3 bases: TGTGCCAGTAGTATTACAGGGTTCCAGGGAGCTGGCTACACCTTC.

V is TRBV6-6 and J is TRBJ1-1; D might be TRBD1 (6 bases). CDR3 length: 14 amino acids. CDR1 MNHNY and CDR2 SVGAGI come from the germline V gene (reference sequence). Trimming left V 7 bases short and J 6 bases short, with 18 bases between. The CDR3 sequence: CASNPLRTEAEAFF. The CDR3, as DNA: TGTGCCAGCAATCCCCTTAGGACAGAGGCTGAAGCTTTCTTT.

V is TRBV29-1 and J is TRBJ2-7; a weak D match, TRBD1 (5 bases). Germline V gene lookup returns CDR1 SQVTM and CDR2 ANQGSEA. The ends were cut back, 4 bases at V and 2 bases at J, with 12 bases in the middle. CDR3 size: 13 residues. The CDR3 sequence: CSVVGAATYEQYF. CDR3 sequence (DNA): TGCAGCGTTGTTGGGGCGGCAACCTACGAGCAGTACTTC.

The chain joins TRBV7-9 to TRBJ2-3; D remains ambiguous. Looked up from germline, CDR1 is SEHNR and CDR2 is FQNEAQ (reference sequence). The length of the CDR3 is 12 residues. V lost 4 bases and J 2 bases, leaving 4 bases between the germline ends. This CDR3 is CASSSSTDTQYF. The DNA of the CDR3 is TGTGCCAGCAGCTCATCCACAGATACGCAGTATTTT.

The chain is built from TRBV23-1 and TRBJ2-1; D possibly corresponds to TRBD2 (6 bases). TRBV23-1 is assigned to the ORF class and has an uncertain function. CDR3 length equals 15 residues. V was trimmed by 4 bases and J by 7 bases, leaving 17 bases between them. The CDR3: CASSLWGEVWNEQFF. The CDR3 DNA reads as TGCGCCAGCAGTCTCTGGGGGGAGGTCTGGAATGAGCAGTTCTTC.

This chain uses TRBV4-2 with TRBJ2-7, with TRBD2 identical over 13 bases. The trim removed 3 bases at V and 3 bases at J, leaving 2 bases unmatched. The CDR3 totals 15 residues. Germline V gene data show CDR1 as LGHNA and CDR2 as YNFKEQ. CDR3 amino acids: CASSHGLAGDYEQYF. CDR3 DNA sequence: TGTGCCAGCAGCCACGGACTAGCGGGAGACTACGAGCAGTACTTC.

The chain combines TRBV20-1 with TRBJ2-1; TRBD2 is a possible D gene (5 bases). Germline V gives CDR1 DFQATT, CDR2 SNEGSKA (reference sequence). This CDR3 contains 11 residues. V was cut by 2 bases and J by 7 bases, with 6 bases left in between. CDR3 residues: CSARRTNEQFF. CDR3 sequence (DNA): TGCAGTGCTAGAAGGACTAATGAGCAGTTCTTC.

The rearrangement links TRBV7-9 to TRBJ1-1, with 7 bases lining up with TRBD1. The length of the CDR3 is 14 residues. CDR1 is SEHNR and CDR2 is FQNEAQ in the germline V gene (reference sequence). Trimming at V came to 5 bases and at J to 2 bases, leaving 5 bases not matched to a gene. The CDR3 loop is CASSLRQGNTEAFF. Here the CDR3 DNA reads TGTGCCAGCAGCCTCCGACAGGGCAACACTGAAGCTTTCTTT.